Each of the 20 T cell receptor beta chains below was sequenced from the same sample in a study of blood T cell repertoires in COVID-19. Assay: immunoSEQ multiplex PCR; the TCRdb copy retains only in-frame clones and omits some. The sample includes 390,000 or so clones, roughly 89% of them seen just once. The sequenced sample consisted of peripheral blood. Source of these receptors: a man aged 18 to 29 with active or convalescent COVID-19.

V gene TRBV28 combines with J gene TRBJ1-6, with 9 bases aligning to TRBD1. V lost 6 bases and J lost 10; bases outside the gene matches: 4. Germline lookup yields CDR1 MDHEN and CDR2 SYDVKM. The CDR3 sequence is 13 residues long. This CDR3 is CASRDRGGSPLHF. Here the CDR3 DNA reads TGTGCCAGCAGGGACAGGGGCGGATCACCCCTCCACTTT.

V and J are TRBV7-3 and TRBJ2-5, with D maybe TRBD2 (5 bases). The CDR3 covers 15 residues. Trimming shortened V by 5 bases and J by 5 bases, and 18 bases separated the two germline ends. CDR1 SGHTA and CDR2 FQGTGA come from the germline V gene. CDR3: CASSPLVGAIETQYF. The CDR3 DNA reads as TGTGCCAGCAGCCCTTTAGTGGGAGCAATTGAGACCCAGTACTTC.

The V and J genes are TRBV14 and TRBJ2-7; 7 positions match TRBD2. Germline CDR1 is SGHDN and CDR2 is FVKESK. The CDR3 covers 13 residues. The junction had 10 bases not matched to a gene; V was cut back by 5 bases and J by 9 bases. This chain's CDR3 is CASSVSGAGTQYF. CDR3 nucleotide sequence: TGTGCCAGCAGCGTAAGCGGGGCCGGAACGCAGTACTTC.

The chain couples TRBV15 to TRBJ1-5; a possible D gene is TRBD1 (6 bases). CDR3 length equals 20 residues. CDR1 and CDR2 (germline): LNHNV, YYDKDF (reference sequence). Trimming removed 3 bases at V and 0 bases at J, with 24 bases between. This CDR3 is CATSSLLYSDRLGSNQPQHF. CDR3 sequence (DNA): TGTGCCACCAGCAGCCTACTATATTCCGACAGGTTAGGTAGCAATCAGCCCCAGCATTTT.

This clone was counted only a few times. The CDR3 sequence is CASSPPTSADTQYF. CDR3 DNA: TGTGCCAGCTCACCACCGACTAGCGCAGATACGCAGTATTTT. The gene calls are TRBV18 and TRBJ2-3, with TRBD2 matching 8 bases. The germline CDR1 and CDR2 sequences are KGHSH and LQKENI. This CDR3 has 14 residues. After removal of 0 bases from V and 4 bases from J, the junction contained 0 bases not matched to a gene.

The chain couples TRBV10-3 to TRBJ2-1; D is possibly TRBD1 (5 bases). This CDR3 is 13 amino acids long. Germline CDR1 ENHRY, CDR2 SYGVKD. The V gene lost 5 bases and the J gene lost 6 bases, with 11 bases spanning the gap. CDR3 region: CAISNLRGNEQFF. In DNA, the CDR3 is TGTGCCATCAGTAACCTAAGGGGCAATGAGCAGTTCTTC.

The chain combines TRBV2 with TRBJ2-3; the match to TRBD2 covers 9 bases. J gave up 2 bases and V 4 bases, and 7 bases lay outside the gene matches. Germline assignment: CDR1 SNHLY and CDR2 FYNNEI. The CDR3 has 16 residues. CDR3 DNA: TGTGCCAGCAGTGTTGGGCTAGCGGGGATCACAGATACGCAGTATTTT. Its protein product is CASSVGLAGITDTQYF.

The rearrangement joins TRBV2 to TRBJ2-2; D gene unclear. Trimming removed 7 bases from V and 3 bases from J, with 12 bases in between. From germline, CDR1 is SNHLY and CDR2 FYNNEI. The CDR3 is 14 amino acids. Written as DNA, the CDR3 is TGTGCCAGCACCCCCTCTGGCTACACCGGGGAGCTGTTTTTT. As protein: CASTPSGYTGELFF.

The CDR3 nucleotides are TGTGCCAGTATGTGGGAGTATGGCTACACCTTC. Its protein is CASMWEYGYTF. The gene calls are TRBV19 and TRBJ1-2; D unclear. The CDR3 sequence is 11 residues long. Per the germline V gene, CDR1 is LNHDA and CDR2 is SQIVND (reference sequence). With 7 bases removed from V and 5 bases from J, the gap between germline ends came to 8 bases.

This clone was seen once. The rearrangement uses TRBV28 and TRBJ2-7, with 14 bases that match TRBD2. CDR1 is MDHEN and CDR2 is SYDVKM in the germline V gene. After removal of 7 bases from V and 5 bases from J, the junction contained 7 bases not matched to a gene. CDR3 size: 15 residues. CDR3 coding DNA: TGTGCCAGCAAAGGGACTAGCGGGGGCTGGGACGAGCAGTACTTC. This translates into CASKGTSGGWDEQYF.

The chain links TRBV4-3 to TRBJ2-1, with TRBD2 identical over 12 bases. The CDR3 totals 14 residues. The V gene's germline CDR1 is LGHNA and CDR2 YSLEER. Trimming cost V 4 bases and J 9 bases; bases outside gene matches: 4. CDR3 protein: CASSPRLAGVEQFF. CDR3 DNA sequence: TGCGCCAGCAGCCCCCGACTAGCGGGGGTTGAGCAGTTCTTC.

The genes are TRBV11-2 and TRBJ2-7, with 7 positions matching TRBD2. The germline gives CDR1 SGHAT, CDR2 FQNNGV. J lost 0 bases, V lost 1 base, and 3 bases had no gene match. The CDR3 totals 15 residues. The CDR3 DNA reads as TGTGCCAGCAGCTTAGCTGGCGGGAGCTCCTACGAGCAGTACTTC. It codes for CASSLAGGSSYEQYF. Full variable domain (missing parts from reference TRBV11-2 and TRBJ2-7): EAGVAQSPRYKIIEKRQSVAFWCNPISGHATLYWYQQILGQGPKLLIQFQNNGVVDDSQLPKDRFSAERLKGVDSTLKIQPAKLEDSAVYLCASSLAGGSSYEQYFGPGTRLTVT.

This clone was recorded once. The chain is built from TRBV4-3 and TRBJ2-7; no definite D call. The CDR3 length is 13 residues. Trimming took off 3 bases at V and 2 bases at J, with 8 bases between the two ends. Germline CDR1 LGHNA, CDR2 YSLEER. This chain's CDR3 is CASSHGTAYEQYF. CDR3 in DNA: TGCGCCAGCAGCCACGGTACGGCCTACGAGCAGTACTTC.

J is TRBJ2-7 and V is TRBV4-1; D is perhaps TRBD1 (5 bases). Trimming stripped 4 bases from V and 3 bases from J, with 13 bases between. There are 14 residues in the CDR3. Germline V gives CDR1 MGHRA, CDR2 YSYEKL. The CDR3 DNA reads TGCGCCAGCAGCCGATCGGACAAAGACTACGAGCAGTACTTC. It codes for CASSRSDKDYEQYF.

This sequence joins TRBV9 and TRBJ2-3; 7 nucleotides line up with TRBD2. Germline V gene lookup returns CDR1 SGDLS and CDR2 YYNGEE. The V and J ends lost 3 bases and 11 bases, in that order; junction bases with no gene match: 15. The CDR3 has 15 residues. This CDR3 reads CASSERSSGRGRQYF. The CDR3 nucleotides are TGTGCCAGCAGCGAACGATCTAGCGGTCGTGGTAGGCAGTATTTT.

The rearrangement uses TRBV27 and TRBJ2-7, with TRBD1 identical over 7 bases. Germline lookup yields CDR1 MNHEY and CDR2 SMNVEV (reference sequence). The V and J ends lost 5 bases and 0 bases, in that order; junction bases with no gene match: 7. The CDR3 loop spans 15 amino acids. The DNA for the CDR3 is TGTGCCAGCAGTCACAGGGGTATTTCCTCCTACGAGCAGTACTTC. It yields the protein CASSHRGISSYEQYF.

The chain joins TRBV6-5 to TRBJ1-1; D remains ambiguous. The CDR3 covers 13 residues. V dropped 7 bases and J dropped 0 bases, with 9 bases sitting between them. Germline V gene sequence: CDR1 MNHEY, CDR2 SVGAGI. The CDR3 nucleotides are TGTGCCAGCACCCCGACTTTGAACACTGAAGCTTTCTTT. Protein sequence: CASTPTLNTEAFF.

The V and J genes are TRBV6-2 or TRBV6-3 and TRBJ2-2; 14 nucleotides align to TRBD2. This CDR3 region has 18 residues. V was clipped by 5 bases and J by 3 bases; unmatched bases: 8. The V gene's germline CDR1 is MNHEY and CDR2 SVGEGT. CDR3 sequence: CASSPRTSGRTYTGELFF. The CDR3 DNA reads as TGTGCCAGCAGTCCCAGGACTAGCGGGAGGACCTACACCGGGGAGCTGTTTTTT.

A few counts support this clone. The rearrangement joins TRBV4-3 to TRBJ2-1; 8 bases are shared with TRBD2. Trimming took 0 bases from V and 4 from J; bases not matched to a gene: 2. Germline CDR1 reads LGHNA; CDR2 reads YSLEER. This CDR3 region has 15 residues. In DNA form, the CDR3 reads TGCGCCAGCAGCCAAGATCGGGGGGGATACAATGAGCAGTTCTTC. Translating gives CASSQDRGGYNEQFF.

The CDR3, as DNA: TGTGCTAGTGGCCAAACAGGGACTGAAGCTTTCTTT. Amino acids: CASGQTGTEAFF. This chain links TRBV12-5 with TRBJ1-1; maybe TRBD1 (6 bases). The V gene's germline CDR1 is LGHNT and CDR2 FRNRAP. The CDR3 spans 12 residues. V was shortened by 6 bases and J by 5 bases, with 10 bases between the two germline ends.